The subject of this entry is one T cell receptor beta chain. Looked up from germline, CDR1 is SGHDN and CDR2 is FVKESK. V was clipped by 0 bases and J by 3 bases, with 15 bases between them. CDR3 size: 16 residues. These data originate in a study of blood T cell repertoires in COVID-19. Study-wide background: The United States, Italy and Spain supplied acute and convalescent COVID-19 samples. Sources were T cells, B-cell-depleted T cells, or PBMCs; the material itself was cDNA or gDNA.

Original handling: Reference gene primer amplification gave estimated nucleated cell counts. Libraries were prepared by immunoSEQ multiplex PCR; TCRdb keeps only in-frame clonotypes and omits some of them. D and trimming come from the DNA, and the V and J calls and clone size come from that table. Found here are 60,000 or so clones, more than 80% of them singletons; the top ten hold approximately 8.8%. The chain carries TRBV14 and TRBJ2-7; no reliable D call. Sequenced input: peripheral blood. The clonotype originates from a human donor with active COVID-19. The donor label of this sample is uncertain. DNA for the CDR3: TGTGCCAGCAGCCAAGACGGCGGTTTTAAGTTCTACGAGCAGTACTTC. It encodes CASSQDGGFKFYEQYF.